These T cell receptor beta chains were read from a single sample in a study of T cell responses to AZD1222 COVID-19 vaccine. Only in-frame clones appear in the TCRdb table, and some are missing; sequencing was by immunoSEQ multiplex PCR. This sample has about 97,000 clones; about 88% occur once, and the top ten carry approximately 2.8%. Sequenced material: peripheral blood, taken on day 0 of AZD1222 vaccination. These receptors all stem from an adult in good health. Both conserved end residues are part of each CDR3. A D gene is named only where the DNA matches it firmly. Clone size is stated in some rows and not others, as once, few, many or a class when expanded.

d_gene	abundance	j_gene	v_gene	CDR3nt	CDR3aa
NA	NA	TRBJ2-7	TRBV4-3	TGCGCCAGCAGCCAAGCCCAGTATTACGAGCAGTACTTC	CASSQAQYYEQYF
NA	NA	TRBJ1-2	TRBV3-1/TRBV3-2	TGTGCCAGCAGCCAAGTCGTGGGTAGCTATGGCTACACCTTC	CASSQVVGSYGYTF
NA	NA	TRBJ1-5	TRBV19	TGTGCCAGTCGACCGGAATGGGGGCCCCAGCATTTT	CASRPEWGPQHF
NA	NA	TRBJ2-1	TRBV20-1	TGCAGTGCTAGTGGGTCGTTCTTC	CSASGSFF
NA	NA	TRBJ1-1	TRBV3-1/TRBV3-2	TGTGCCAGCAGCCATGCTGGGAATGAAGCTTTCTTT	CASSHAGNEAFF
NA	NA	TRBJ1-2	TRBV7-2	TGTGCCAGCAGCTTGGTTCGGGAAGGCTACACCTTC	CASSLVREGYTF
TRBD1	NA	TRBJ1-5	TRBV28	TGTGCCAGCACTCACGGGACAGCGGTCAGCAATCAGCCCCAGCATTTT	CASTHGTAVSNQPQHF
NA	NA	TRBJ2-1	TRBV11-2	TGTGCCAGCAGCTTATCCCTTAGTGAGCAGTTCTTC	CASSLSLSEQFF
NA	NA	TRBJ1-2	TRBV19	TGTGCCAGCCTTAAAGCCGCCCGGGACTCCGCTAACTATGGCTACACCTTC	CASLKAARDSANYGYTF
TRBD1	NA	TRBJ2-1	TRBV15	TGTGCCACCAGCAGAGGTAGGATCGGGACAGGCTCCTACAATGAGCAGTTCTTC	CATSRGRIGTGSYNEQFF
TRBD2	NA	TRBJ2-4	TRBV5-1	TGCGCCAGCAGCTTATCTAGCGGGGGAATAGACATTCAGTACTTC	CASSLSSGGIDIQYF
TRBD1	NA	TRBJ2-7	TRBV5-4	TGTGCCAGCAGCTTGGGCAACAGGGGGTACGAGCAGTACTTC	CASSLGNRGYEQYF
NA	NA	TRBJ1-1	TRBV12-5	TGTGCTAGTGGTTTGGTGAGGGTGAACACTGAAGCTTTCTTT	CASGLVRVNTEAFF
TRBD1	NA	TRBJ2-7	TRBV5-1	TGCGCCAGCAGCCTCCTTGGGACAGGGCTCTACGAGCAGTACTTC	CASSLLGTGLYEQYF
TRBD1	NA	TRBJ1-4	TRBV12-3/TRBV12-4	TGTGCCAGCAGGGGACAGAGGGGCGAAAAACTGTTTTTT	CASRGQRGEKLFF
NA	NA	TRBJ1-6	TRBV6-5	TGTGCCACCCAGTCGAGCTCCTATAATTCACCCCTCCACTTT	CATQSSSYNSPLHF
TRBD1	NA	TRBJ2-7	TRBV27	TGTGCCAGCCTTGCCGGGACAGGGATCGGCGAGCAGTACTTC	CASLAGTGIGEQYF
NA	few	TRBJ1-6	TRBV7-9	TGTGCCAGCAGCTTAGAGGTTGGGGCCCTCCACTTT	CASSLEVGALHF
NA	NA	TRBJ2-2	TRBV19	TGTGCCAGTAGAAGCGGGTTCCCCGGGGAGCCGTTTTTT	CASRSGFPGEPFF
NA	NA	TRBJ1-5	TRBV19	TGTGCCAGCACATCGGCGCTCGCGCGCAATCAGCCCCAGCATTTT	CASTSALARNQPQHF
TRBD1	once	TRBJ1-1	TRBV6-2/TRBV6-3	TGTGCCAGCAGTTACCCCAGGGACAGGGGGTCGAACACTGAAGCTTTCTTT	CASSYPRDRGSNTEAFF
NA	NA	TRBJ2-1	TRBV11-2	TGTGCCAGCAGCTTAGATAGAAATGAGCAGTTCTTC	CASSLDRNEQFF
TRBD1	NA	TRBJ1-3	TRBV9	TGTGCCAGCAGCCCACAGGACAGGACCTCTGGAAACACCATATATTTT	CASSPQDRTSGNTIYF
NA	NA	TRBJ1-2	TRBV29-1	TGCAGCGTTGAGGGGAACGGTGGCTACACCTTC	CSVEGNGGYTF
NA	NA	TRBJ2-5	TRBV10-1	TGCGCCAGCAGTGAGCACAGACAAGAGACCCAGTACTTC	CASSEHRQETQYF
NA	NA	TRBJ1-6	TRBV27	TGTGCCAGCAGGGGAGACAGATCTAATTCACCCCTCCACTTT	CASRGDRSNSPLHF
NA	NA	TRBJ2-3	TRBV18	TGTGCCAGCTCACCAGATCCCGGCACAGATACGCAGTATTTT	CASSPDPGTDTQYF